This TCR beta chain was recovered during a study of cytomegalovirus exposure and HLA in healthy donors. Study-wide points: In vitro work confirmed that a few CMV-associated chains recognize CMV antigens.

The PCR made use of 60 Vbeta and 13 Jbeta primers. Only in-frame clones appear in the TCRdb table, and some are missing; sequencing was by immunoSEQ multiplex PCR. Altogether about 120,000 clones are present, 81% being singletons, with the ten largest covering about 1.8%. The CDR3 is made up of 16 amino acids. V lost 5 bases, J lost 7 bases, and 21 bases lay in between. The germline gives CDR1 MDHEN, CDR2 SYDVKM. To note about this clone: As yet, its antigen is unknown.

The sample consisted of PBMCs. V is TRBV28 and J is TRBJ1-5, with D uncertain. The receptor was isolated from a man aged 40-49 years in good health and CMV-seronegative. The CDR3 is CASSPPRLGFGQPQHF. CDR3 nucleotides: TGTGCCAGCAGTCCCCCAAGATTGGGTTTCGGGCAGCCCCAGCATTTT.